Following are 29 T cell receptor beta chains from one sample sequenced in a study of cytomegalovirus exposure and HLA in healthy donors. Here immunoSEQ multiplex PCR was the method, and the copy in TCRdb shows in-frame clones only, minus some. The table includes 150,000 to 200,000 clones, about 81% detected once. Sequenced: PBMCs. The receptors originated from a woman in her twenties or thirties in good health and CMV-seronegative.

This sequence joins TRBV27 and TRBJ1-1; D is undetermined. CDR1 and CDR2 (germline): MNHEY, SMNVEV (reference sequence). V lost 3 bases to trimming and J lost 2 bases, with 7 bases between them. The CDR3 extends over 13 amino acids. The CDR3, as DNA: TGTGCCAGCAGTTTGTCGCTAAACACTGAAGCTTTCTTT. Amino acid sequence: CASSLSLNTEAFF.

The V gene is TRBV10-2, the J gene TRBJ1-2; perhaps TRBD1 as D (6 bases). The germline V gene encodes CDR1 WSHSY and CDR2 SAAADI. Trimming removed 6 bases from V and 6 bases from J, with 20 bases in between. This CDR3 region has 15 residues. CDR3 sequence: CASRPQGQGPHGYTF. CDR3 DNA sequence: TGCGCCAGCAGGCCCCAGGGGCAGGGACCTCATGGCTACACCTTC.

The chain recombines TRBV6-5 with TRBJ1-1; weak D call: TRBD1 (5 bases). Trimming took 8 bases from V and 4 from J, leaving 17 bases between them. The CDR3 loop spans 14 amino acids. Germline-derived CDR1 and CDR2 are MNHEY and SVGAGI. The CDR3 is CASRRDPQVTEAFF. The CDR3 coding sequence is TGTGCCAGCCGGAGGGACCCCCAGGTCACTGAAGCTTTCTTT.

The chain is built from TRBV30 and TRBJ2-3, with D possibly matching TRBD2 (6 bases). V was clipped by 1 base and J by 0 bases, with 11 bases between them. The CDR3 extends over 15 amino acids. Germline CDR1 GTSNPN, CDR2 SVGIG (reference sequence). Here the CDR3 reads CAWSGSGLSTDTQYF. In DNA form, the CDR3 reads TGTGCCTGGAGTGGTAGCGGACTTAGCACAGATACGCAGTATTTT. The full variable domain, with the rest looked up from reference TRBV30 and TRBJ2-3, is SQTIHQWPATLVQPVGSPLSLECTVEGTSNPNLYWYRQAAGRGLQLLFYSVGIGQISSEVPQNLSASRPQDRQFILSSKKLLLSDSGFYLCAWSGSGLSTDTQYFGPGTRLTVL.

This clone was observed once. The chain combines TRBV6-6 with TRBJ2-1; 10 nucleotides line up with TRBD1. V lost 6 bases, J lost 6 bases, and 5 bases stayed unmatched. Germline-derived CDR1 and CDR2 are MNHNY and SVGAGI (reference sequence). The CDR3 covers 14 residues. CDR3 protein: CASSRDRGPNEQFF. For the CDR3, the DNA is TGTGCCAGCAGCCGGGACAGGGGACCCAATGAGCAGTTCTTC.

This clone was seen a handful of times. V gene TRBV7-9 combines with J gene TRBJ2-7; 12 positions match TRBD1. The germline V gene has CDR1 SEHNR and CDR2 FQNEAQ (reference sequence). CDR3 length: 15 amino acids. The V segment lost 5 bases and the J segment 2 bases; nucleotides outside the gene matches: 4. The CDR3 nucleotides read TGTGCCAGCAGCGACCGGGACAGGGGGCCCTACGAGCAGTACTTC. It codes for CASSDRDRGPYEQYF.

This chain uses TRBV10-3 with TRBJ1-5; D unclear. With 4 bases removed from V and 2 bases from J, the gap between germline ends came to 9 bases. Germline values: CDR1 ENHRY, CDR2 SYGVKD. CDR3 length: 14 amino acids. CDR3 amino acids: CAISGGSGNQPQHF. The CDR3 coding sequence is TGTGCCATCAGTGGAGGGAGTGGCAATCAGCCCCAGCATTTT.

The chain combines TRBV5-1 with TRBJ1-3; D gene ambiguous. This CDR3 is built from 15 residues. Germline loops: CDR1 SGHRS, CDR2 YFSETQ. V lost 0 bases, J lost 0 bases, and 7 bases lay in between. The CDR3 protein is CASSLDSGSGNTIYF. CDR3 nucleotide sequence: TGCGCCAGCAGCTTGGATAGTGGCTCTGGAAACACCATATATTTT.

The chain links TRBV5-4 to TRBJ2-5; 11 bases agree with TRBD2. V was pared by 3 bases and J by 5 bases, with 9 bases of the junction left unmatched. Germline V gene sequence: CDR1 SGHNT, CDR2 YYREEE (reference sequence). CDR3 length: 16 amino acids. CDR3 residues: CASSYIAGGPKETQYF. CDR3 sequence (DNA): TGTGCCAGCAGCTACATAGCGGGGGGGCCGAAGGAGACCCAGTACTTC.

This clone appeared a single time. V and J are TRBV6-5 and TRBJ1-4; possible D gene TRBD1, 6 bases. V lost 6 bases and J lost 6, with 17 bases in between. CDR1 and CDR2 (germline): MNHEY, SVGAGI. The CDR3 is made up of 15 amino acids. CDR3 amino acids: CASSPRGAADEKLFF. Here the CDR3 DNA reads TGTGCCAGCAGCCCTCGGGGGGCAGCGGATGAAAAACTGTTTTTT.

V gene TRBV11-2 combines with J gene TRBJ2-4; 7 positions agree with TRBD1. This CDR3 spans 15 amino acids. Germline loops: CDR1 SGHAT, CDR2 FQNNGV. V shed 1 base and J 4 bases; nucleotides not matched to a gene: 4. The CDR3 region has the DNA TGTGCCAGCAGCTTAGTTGCGACAGGGAAAAACATTCAGTACTTC. Its protein is CASSLVATGKNIQYF.

V is TRBV14 and J is TRBJ2-7, with D tentatively TRBD1 (5 bases). The V and J ends lost 0 bases and 5 bases respectively, with 8 bases between them. The CDR3 totals 13 residues. CDR1 and CDR2 from the germline V gene are SGHDN and FVKESK. CDR3 sequence (DNA): TGTGCCAGCAGCCAAGACAGGGTGCACGAGCAGTACTTC. It yields the protein CASSQDRVHEQYF. The full variable domain, with the rest looked up from reference TRBV14 and TRBJ2-7, is EAGVTQFPSHSVIEKGQTVTLRCDPISGHDNLYWYRRVMGKEIKFLLHFVKESKQDESGMPNNRFLAERTGGTYSTLKVQPAELEDSGVYFCASSQDRVHEQYFGPGTRLTVT.

The table lists this clone with a count of one. The chain recombines TRBV7-7 with TRBJ2-1, with 8 bases identical to TRBD2. Germline CDR1 reads SSHAT; CDR2 reads FNYEAQ (reference sequence). The trim removed 0 bases at V and 3 bases at J, leaving 1 base unmatched. This CDR3 has 15 amino acids. CDR3 coding DNA: TGTGCCAGCAGCTTAGCAGCGGGGGACTACAATGAGCAGTTCTTC. Protein sequence: CASSLAAGDYNEQFF. Full variable domain (rest looked up from reference TRBV7-7 and TRBJ2-1): GAGVSQSPRYKVTKRGQDVTLRCDPISSHATLYWYQQALGQGPEFLTYFNYEAQPDKSGLPSDRFSAERPEGSISTLTIQRTEQRDSAMYRCASSLAAGDYNEQFFGPGTRLTVL.

This clone has a handful of counts. The chain carries TRBV27 and TRBJ1-5, with 8 bases identical to TRBD1. This CDR3 contains 15 residues. Germline CDR1 reads MNHEY; CDR2 reads SMNVEV (reference sequence). With 6 bases clipped from V and 3 bases from J, the junction kept 7 bases outside the gene matches. CDR3 loop: CASRATGAYNQPQHF. CDR3 in DNA: TGTGCCAGCAGAGCGACAGGGGCCTACAATCAGCCCCAGCATTTT.

This clone was counted only a few times. The CDR3 DNA is TGTGCCAGCAGCTTTCCCTACTTAGGGGGCAATCAGCCCCAGCATTTT. It translates to CASSFPYLGGNQPQHF. The chain recombines TRBV5-8 with TRBJ1-5, with a weak D call TRBD1 (5 bases). The CDR3 has 16 amino acids. V dropped 2 bases and J dropped 2 bases, with 14 bases sitting between them. Germline lookup yields CDR1 SGHTS and CDR2 YDEGEE.

V is TRBV5-6 and J is TRBJ1-1; 7 bases agree with TRBD1. The CDR3 consists of 14 residues. Germline assignment: CDR1 SGHDT and CDR2 YYEEEE. The V gene end was trimmed by 3 bases and the J gene end by 1 base; junction bases not matched to a gene: 3. The DNA for the CDR3 is TGTGCCAGCAGCTACGGACAGGCGAACACTGAAGCTTTCTTT. It encodes CASSYGQANTEAFF.

V usage is TRBV29-1 and J usage is TRBJ2-5; the match to TRBD2 covers 7 bases. Germline loops: CDR1 SQVTM, CDR2 ANQGSEA. The CDR3 extends over 10 amino acids. Losses at the gene ends were 7 bases for V and 13 bases for J; bases not matched to a gene: 9. The CDR3 coding sequence is TGCAGCGCCGGCTGGGGCGGGGGGTACTTC. This sequence encodes CSAGWGGGYF.

The chain combines TRBV27 with TRBJ2-5, with a tentative D call TRBD2 (5 bases). This CDR3 comprises 11 residues. The germline CDR1 and CDR2 sequences are MNHEY and SMNVEV (reference sequence). Trimming left V 9 bases short and J 5 bases short, with 10 bases between. CDR3 amino acids: CASSDGETQYF. The CDR3 DNA follows: TGTGCCAGTAGCGATGGGGAGACCCAGTACTTC.

The chain recombines TRBV5-4 with TRBJ1-1; D gene ambiguous. CDR1 and CDR2 (germline): SGHNT, YYREEE (reference sequence). V was trimmed by 2 bases and J by 3 bases, leaving 11 bases between them. The CDR3 runs 14 residues. CDR3 sequence: CASSLRQRDTEAFF. DNA of the CDR3: TGTGCCAGCAGCTTACGTCAGCGCGACACTGAAGCTTTCTTT. Full variable domain (remainder filled in from reference TRBV5-4 and TRBJ1-1): ETGVTQSPTHLIKTRGQQVTLRCSSQSGHNTVSWYQQALGQGPQFIFQYYREEENGRGNFPPRFSGLQFPNYSSELNVNALELDDSALYLCASSLRQRDTEAFFGQGTRLTVV.

The chain carries TRBV5-1 and TRBJ2-1, with TRBD2 matching over 16 bases. This CDR3 region has 16 residues. After removal of 4 bases from V and 9 bases from J, the junction contained 7 bases not matched to a gene. Germline V gene data show CDR1 as SGHRS and CDR2 as YFSETQ. The CDR3 sequence: CASSTGTSGRAGEQFF. The CDR3 DNA follows: TGCGCCAGCAGCACCGGGACTAGCGGGAGGGCAGGTGAGCAGTTCTTC.

This sequence joins TRBV4-1 and TRBJ1-2; 7 nucleotides line up with TRBD1. Germline loops: CDR1 MGHRA, CDR2 YSYEKL. With V trimmed by 0 bases and J by 1 base, 11 bases remained unmatched. The CDR3 is made up of 18 amino acids. The CDR3: CASSQDNPGRGYNYGYTF. The CDR3, as DNA: TGCGCCAGCAGCCAAGATAACCCTGGCAGGGGGTATAACTATGGCTACACCTTC.

This chain connects TRBV18 to TRBJ2-7, with D tentatively TRBD1 (6 bases). CDR3 length: 15 residues. CDR1 and CDR2 from the germline V gene are KGHSH and LQKENI. V dropped 5 bases and J dropped 0 bases, with 14 bases sitting between them. CDR3 DNA: TGTGCCAGCTCATCATGGACAGAGGCCTCCTACGAGCAGTACTTC. Translation: CASSSWTEASYEQYF.

The chain employs TRBV6-1 and TRBJ2-5; no reliable D call. Germline V gives CDR1 MNHNS, CDR2 SASEGT. The CDR3 contains 13 residues. V gave up 3 bases and J gave up 2 bases, with 7 bases separating them. DNA for the CDR3: TGTGCCAGCAGTGACCAGGTTCAAGAGACCCAGTACTTC. Its protein product is CASSDQVQETQYF.

V usage is TRBV28 and J usage is TRBJ1-5, with D tentatively TRBD1 (5 bases). The length of the CDR3 is 15 residues. CDR1 and CDR2 from the germline V gene are MDHEN and SYDVKM. V was cut by 1 base and J by 6 bases, with 13 bases left in between. Here the CDR3 DNA reads TGTGCCAGCAGTTTATACGCAGGGCTTGCTCAGCCCCAGCATTTT. Amino acid sequence: CASSLYAGLAQPQHF.

The V call is TRBV7-2, the J call TRBJ2-7; weak D call: TRBD2 (7 bases). V was shortened by 4 bases and J by 2 bases, with 15 bases between the two germline ends. CDR1 SGHTA and CDR2 FQGNSA come from the germline V gene. The CDR3 loop spans 15 amino acids. The CDR3 sequence: CASSSGGGIAYEQYF. CDR3 sequence (DNA): TGTGCCAGCAGCTCGGGGGGCGGGATCGCCTACGAGCAGTACTTC.

The rearrangement links TRBV9 to TRBJ1-4, with D possibly TRBD1 on 5 matching bases. The CDR3 has 15 residues. Germline V gene lookup returns CDR1 SGDLS and CDR2 YYNGEE. Trimming cost V 3 bases and J 10 bases, with 19 bases left between them. The CDR3 sequence: CASSEAGEVMGKLFF. CDR3 DNA sequence: TGTGCCAGCAGCGAGGCGGGGGAGGTAATGGGAAAACTGTTTTTT.

The chain combines TRBV4-2 with TRBJ1-1; possible D gene TRBD1, 5 bases. The germline V and J ends were trimmed by 6 bases and 1 base, with 15 bases remaining between them. Germline CDR1 LGHNA, CDR2 YNFKEQ. The CDR3 loop spans 15 amino acids. The CDR3 DNA reads TGTGCCAGCAGGGACCCCTGGGGCCAGAACACTGAAGCTTTCTTT. Translating it yields CASRDPWGQNTEAFF.

The chain combines TRBV19 with TRBJ1-4, with 7 bases matching TRBD1. V shed 8 bases, J shed 0 bases, and the junction held 6 bases outside the gene matches. This CDR3 has 15 amino acids. Germline V lookup: CDR1 LNHDA, CDR2 SQIVND (reference sequence). CDR3 sequence: CASGLGQATNEKLFF. In DNA, the CDR3 is TGTGCCAGTGGGCTAGGACAGGCAACTAATGAAAAACTGTTTTTT. The whole variable domain, filled in from reference TRBV19 and TRBJ1-4, reads DGGITQSPKYLFRKEGQNVTLSCEQNLNHDAMYWYRQDPGQGLRLIYYSQIVNDFQKGDIAEGYSVSREKKESFPLTVTSAQKNPTAFYLCASGLGQATNEKLFFGSGTQLSVL.

The chain recombines TRBV2 with TRBJ1-5; TRBD1 matches at 9 bases. Germline lookup yields CDR1 SNHLY and CDR2 FYNNEI. The CDR3 length is 15 residues. With 6 bases clipped from V and 5 bases from J, the junction kept 8 bases outside the gene matches. The CDR3 DNA follows: TGTGCCAGCAGGGAGTTACAGGGGGCATATCAGCCCCAGCATTTT. Amino acids: CASRELQGAYQPQHF.